These T cell receptor beta chains were read from a single sample in a study of cytomegalovirus exposure and HLA in healthy donors. Repertoires were generated with immunoSEQ multiplex PCR, while TCRdb's copy carries only in-frame clones and drops some. The sample includes approximately 54,000 clones, about nine tenths of them seen just once. Source material: PBMCs. These receptors all stem from a woman aged 18-29 years in good health and CMV-seropositive. Both conserved end residues are part of each CDR3. The D gene is left open where the match is weak. The size field is filled for only some rows; it gives once, few, many or a size class.

d_gene	j_gene	abundance	v_gene	CDR3nt	CDR3aa
.	TRBJ1-2	.	TRBV5-1	TGCGCCAGCAGCCATCAGGGGACGGACTATGGCTACACCTTC	CASSHQGTDYGYTF
TRBD1	TRBJ1-5	.	TRBV12-5	TGTGCTAGTGCCGACCCTGAGACAGGGAGACCCAATCAGCCCCAGCATTTT	CASADPETGRPNQPQHF
.	TRBJ2-7	.	TRBV5-6	TGTGCCAGCAGCTTACGTAGGAGGCTGGAAACCTACGAGCAGTACTTC	CASSLRRRLETYEQYF
.	TRBJ1-6	.	TRBV6-5	TGTGCCAGCAGTTACGCGGCCAATTCACCCCTCCACTTT	CASSYAANSPLHF
.	TRBJ1-2	.	TRBV2	TGTGCCAGCAGTGACGGCAGGAACTATGGCTACACCTTC	CASSDGRNYGYTF
TRBD1	TRBJ1-3	.	TRBV30	TGTGCCTGGAGTCCGACAGGGGGCCGCCGGGTAAACACTATATATTTT	CAWSPTGGRRVNTIYF
.	TRBJ1-1	.	TRBV7-2	TGTGCCAGCAGCCACCAAGGGGGACGGAACACTGAAGCTTTCTTT	CASSHQGGRNTEAFF
TRBD2	TRBJ2-1	.	TRBV4-1	TGCGCCAGCAGCCAAGACCCCAGCCTAGCGGGCTCCTACAATGAGCAGTTCTTC	CASSQDPSLAGSYNEQFF
.	TRBJ1-2	once	TRBV28	TGTGCCAGCAGTTTACCCCTCCGGACAAACCATCGAGGCTACACCTTC	CASSLPLRTNHRGYTF
.	TRBJ2-1	.	TRBV2	TGTGCCAGCAGGAAAGGGGCCCATACAGAGTTCTCCTCCTACAATGAGCAGTTCTTC	CASRKGAHTEFSSYNEQFF
TRBD1	TRBJ1-2	.	TRBV28	TGTGCCAGCAGATTACGACAGGGGAACTATGGCTACACCTTC	CASRLRQGNYGYTF
.	TRBJ1-2	once	TRBV9	TGTGCCAGCAGCGCTTACTTCTACTATGGCTACACCTTC	CASSAYFYYGYTF
.	TRBJ2-3	.	TRBV6-1	TGTGCCAGCAGTGGGAACTCAAGGGGGAGCACAGATACGCAGTATTTT	CASSGNSRGSTDTQYF
TRBD2	TRBJ2-3	.	TRBV27	TGTGCCACCAGTGACCCCGGGACTAGCGGGGGCCGAGATACGCAGTATTTT	CATSDPGTSGGRDTQYF
TRBD1	TRBJ1-6	once	TRBV6-5	TGTGCCAGCACCACAGGGGTTTCACCCCTCCACTTT	CASTTGVSPLHF
TRBD2	TRBJ2-1	.	TRBV7-2	TGTGCCAGTGAACGGGGGGGCACAGTCAATGAGCAGTTCTTC	CASERGGTVNEQFF
TRBD1	TRBJ2-2	once	TRBV7-6	TGTGCCAGCAGCGACTGGGACAGGAACACCGGGGAGCTGTTTTTT	CASSDWDRNTGELFF
TRBD2	TRBJ2-3	.	TRBV7-9	TGTGCCAGCAGCACCGGACTAGCGGGGGCCCGCACAGATACGCAGTATTTT	CASSTGLAGARTDTQYF
TRBD1	TRBJ1-5	.	TRBV27	TGTGCCAGCAGTTTATGGGGACAGCCAGATCAGCCCCAGCATTTT	CASSLWGQPDQPQHF
.	TRBJ1-6	.	TRBV5-1	TGCGCCAGCAGCTTGGCGGACATTAATTCACCCCTCCACTTT	CASSLADINSPLHF
.	TRBJ1-2	.	TRBV30	TGTGCCTGGAGTGTAGGAGGGGCCGGCTACACCTTC	CAWSVGGAGYTF
TRBD2	TRBJ2-4	.	TRBV6-5	TGTGCCAGCAGTACAAACAGGAGGGAGGGGTACATTCAGTACTTC	CASSTNRREGYIQYF
TRBD1	TRBJ1-2	.	TRBV6-4	TGTGCCAGCAGTCCGGGACAGGGCATATATGGCTACACCTTC	CASSPGQGIYGYTF
TRBD1	TRBJ2-1	.	TRBV19	TGTGCCAGTAGTATAGGGGGGACAGGGGGCAGGTATGAGCAGTTCTTC	CASSIGGTGGRYEQFF
.	TRBJ1-4	.	TRBV2	TGTGCCGGCCAGGGGACCACTAATGAAAAACTGTTTTTT	CAGQGTTNEKLFF
.	TRBJ2-1	.	TRBV28	TGTGCCAGCAGACAAGCGGTTAACTCCTACAATGAGCAGTTCTTC	CASRQAVNSYNEQFF
.	TRBJ1-5	.	TRBV7-9	TGTGCCAGCACCCGGGGGTTAAATCAGCCCCAGCATTTT	CASTRGLNQPQHF
TRBD1	TRBJ2-7	.	TRBV4-1	TGCGCCAGCAGCCCGGGGACAGGGGAGTACGAGCAGTACTTC	CASSPGTGEYEQYF
.	TRBJ2-5	.	TRBV6-5	TGTGCCAGCACCTCCGAACAGGGTTCCAAAGAGACCCAGTACTTC	CASTSEQGSKETQYF
.	TRBJ2-1	.	TRBV7-3	TGTGCCAGCAGCCAGGGGCCTACAAGCTACAATGAGCAGTTCTTC	CASSQGPTSYNEQFF
.	TRBJ2-2	.	TRBV9	TGTGCCAGCAGCGTAGATGGGCGAACCGGGGAGCTGTTTTTT	CASSVDGRTGELFF
.	TRBJ1-1	.	TRBV2	TGTGCCAGCATACCAGGGGCGTTGAACACTGAAGCTTTCTTT	CASIPGALNTEAFF
TRBD2	TRBJ2-5	.	TRBV6-6	TGTGCCAGCAGCCCACTAGCGGGGGGGCGAGAGACCCAGTACTTC	CASSPLAGGRETQYF
TRBD2	TRBJ2-1	.	TRBV11-2	TGTGCCAGCAGCTTAAGCACTAGCGGGGTCAATGAGCAGTTCTTC	CASSLSTSGVNEQFF
TRBD2	TRBJ2-3	.	TRBV6-4	TGTGCCAGCAGTGACGGGTCTAGCGGGGGGCCAGATACGCAGTATTTT	CASSDGSSGGPDTQYF
TRBD2	TRBJ2-1	.	TRBV9	TGTGCCAGCAGCGTAGATAAGGCGGGGGGGCATTACAATGAGCAGTTCTTC	CASSVDKAGGHYNEQFF
TRBD2	TRBJ2-7	.	TRBV10-3	TGTGCCATCAGTGATGCTAGCGGGGACTTCTCCTACGAGCAGTACTTC	CAISDASGDFSYEQYF
.	TRBJ1-5	.	TRBV7-2	TGTGCCAGCAGCTTAGCCCCAGGGGCCGGACAGCCCCAGCATTTT	CASSLAPGAGQPQHF
TRBD1	TRBJ2-7	.	TRBV4-3	TGCGCCAGCAGCCAGGCTCCGGGACAGTCCTACGAGCAGTACTTC	CASSQAPGQSYEQYF
.	TRBJ2-7	.	TRBV30	TGTGCCTGGAGTGTTGGAGGCCACGAGCAGTACTTC	CAWSVGGHEQYF
TRBD2	TRBJ2-1	.	TRBV10-3	TGTGCCACCACTCGTGTGATAGGCGCGCGGGGGGATGAGCAGTTCTTC	CATTRVIGARGDEQFF
TRBD1	TRBJ2-7	.	TRBV27	TGTGCCAGCAGTTTATCAACAGGGGGCGGGTACGAGCAGTACTTC	CASSLSTGGGYEQYF
.	TRBJ2-1	.	TRBV11-2	TGTGCCAGCAGCTCCATTCGGGAATCCGGCAATGAGCAGTTCTTC	CASSSIRESGNEQFF
.	TRBJ2-3	.	TRBV9	TGTGCCAGCAGCGTAGCCCAGGATGGGGATACGCAGTATTTT	CASSVAQDGDTQYF
TRBD1	TRBJ1-4	.	TRBV2	TGTGCCAGCAGTGAGGGAGACAGGGTGGCGACGGAAAAACTGTTTTTT	CASSEGDRVATEKLFF